A selection of T cell receptor beta chains follows, all from one sample in a study of shared clonotypes between healthy human individuals. Here immunoSEQ multiplex PCR was the method, and the copy in TCRdb shows in-frame clones only, minus some. The table records 2,500,000 or so clones, around 90% of them present only once. The sample taken for sequencing was naive CD4+ T cells from PBMCs. These receptors were taken from a man aged 18 to 29 in good health. Some clones in this sample may be carry-over from other donors' samples. CDR3s include the opening cysteine and the closing phenylalanine or tryptophan. D genes are given only for firm matches. Size is omitted from some rows. Given values are once, few, many or a class for expanded clones.

D: NA
J: TRBJ1-1
size: NA
V: TRBV11-2
CDR3: CASSFTSRGGSEAFF
DNA: TGTGCCAGCAGCTTTACGTCCAGGGGAGGTTCTGAAGCTTTCTTT

D: NA
J: TRBJ2-7
size: NA
V: TRBV18
CDR3: CASSGGSYEQYF
DNA: TGTGCCAGCTCAGGAGGGTCCTACGAGCAGTACTTC

D: TRBD2
J: TRBJ2-4
size: NA
V: TRBV6-6
CDR3: CASSYRGRGENIQYF
DNA: TGTGCCAGCAGTTACCGCGGGAGAGGGGAGAACATTCAGTACTTC

D: NA
J: TRBJ2-2
size: NA
V: TRBV9
CDR3: CASSGPTGTGELFF
DNA: TGTGCCAGCAGCGGTCCTACGGGTACCGGGGAGCTGTTTTTT

D: TRBD2
J: TRBJ2-7
size: once
V: TRBV4-2
CDR3: CASNTPRGGRAHEQYF
DNA: TGTGCCAGCAATACCCCGAGGGGCGGGAGGGCCCACGAGCAGTACTTC

D: NA
J: TRBJ1-2
size: NA
V: TRBV11-2
CDR3: CASSFGVQPGGYTF
DNA: TGTGCCAGCAGCTTCGGCGTTCAGCCAGGTGGCTACACCTTC

D: NA
J: TRBJ1-2
size: NA
V: TRBV5-1
CDR3: CASSLLYTDGYTF
DNA: TGCGCCAGCAGCTTACTATATACAGATGGCTACACCTTC

D: NA
J: TRBJ2-3
size: NA
V: TRBV29-1
CDR3: CSVDLSFPDTQYF
DNA: TGCAGCGTTGACCTTAGCTTTCCAGATACGCAGTATTTT

D: TRBD1
J: TRBJ1-5
size: NA
V: TRBV6-5
CDR3: CASSRTGSQPQHF
DNA: TGTGCCAGCAGTAGGACAGGGAGTCAGCCCCAGCATTTT

D: NA
J: TRBJ1-3
size: NA
V: TRBV6-1
CDR3: CASSARDRELNTIYF
DNA: TGTGCCAGCAGTGCCCGGGACCGTGAACTGAACACCATATATTTT

D: TRBD1
J: TRBJ1-4
size: NA
V: TRBV2
CDR3: CASSNRGLTNEKLFF
DNA: TGTGCCAGCAGTAACAGGGGGCTGACTAATGAAAAACTGTTTTTT

D: NA
J: TRBJ1-1
size: NA
V: TRBV7-3
CDR3: CASSLIQGMNTEAFF
DNA: TGTGCCAGCAGCTTGATACAGGGAATGAACACTGAAGCTTTCTTT

D: TRBD1
J: TRBJ1-2
size: NA
V: TRBV6-1
CDR3: CASSEQDRAYDGYTF
DNA: TGTGCCAGCAGTGAACAGGACAGGGCCTACGATGGCTACACCTTC

D: TRBD2
J: TRBJ2-6
size: NA
V: TRBV30
CDR3: CAFPGLAGSPGGANVLTF
DNA: TGTGCCTTTCCCGGTCTAGCGGGGTCCCCGGGGGGGGCCAACGTCCTGACTTTC

D: NA
J: TRBJ2-1
size: NA
V: TRBV30
CDR3: CAWSVGRLDEQFF
DNA: TGTGCCTGGAGTGTCGGCAGGCTGGATGAGCAGTTCTTC

D: NA
J: TRBJ1-2
size: NA
V: TRBV19
CDR3: CASKAGQISDYGYTF
DNA: TGTGCCAGTAAAGCTGGGCAAATATCGGACTATGGCTACACCTTC

D: TRBD1
J: TRBJ1-4
size: NA
V: TRBV5-4
CDR3: CASGTKQGRAGEKLFF
DNA: TGTGCCAGCGGGACGAAACAGGGGCGGGCTGGTGAAAAACTGTTTTTT

D: NA
J: TRBJ2-3
size: NA
V: TRBV27
CDR3: CASSLSATQYF
DNA: TGTGCCAGCAGTTTATCGGCTACGCAGTATTTT

D: NA
J: TRBJ2-1
size: NA
V: TRBV6-4
CDR3: CASSDVRRGANEQFF
DNA: TGTGCCAGCAGTGACGTACGTAGGGGGGCCAATGAGCAGTTCTTC

D: NA
J: TRBJ1-2
size: NA
V: TRBV18
CDR3: CASSPGEDYGYTF
DNA: TGTGCCAGCTCACCAGGGGAAGACTATGGCTACACCTTC

D: NA
J: TRBJ2-5
size: NA
V: TRBV29-1
CDR3: CSVRGYGETQYF
DNA: TGCAGTGTGAGAGGGTACGGAGAGACCCAGTACTTC

D: TRBD1
J: TRBJ1-2
size: NA
V: TRBV4-1
CDR3: CASRLVRTSDRGGGYTF
DNA: TGCGCCAGCAGACTTGTCCGTACGTCGGACAGGGGGGGTGGCTACACCTTC

D: NA
J: TRBJ1-1
size: NA
V: TRBV27
CDR3: CASSLSTGRQRLTEAFF
DNA: TGTGCCAGCAGTTTATCTACCGGTCGGCAGCGGTTAACTGAAGCTTTCTTT

D: TRBD1
J: TRBJ1-1
size: few
V: TRBV7-9
CDR3: CASSLGTGGATEAFF
DNA: TGTGCCAGCAGCTTGGGGACAGGGGGCGCCACTGAAGCTTTCTTT

D: NA
J: TRBJ1-2
size: NA
V: TRBV6-1
CDR3: CASSEVGRSGDGYTF
DNA: TGTGCCAGCAGTGAAGTGGGCAGAAGCGGGGATGGCTACACCTTC

D: NA
J: TRBJ2-3
size: NA
V: TRBV6-1
CDR3: CASSEGWRDTQYF
DNA: TGTGCCAGCAGTGAAGGCTGGAGAGATACGCAGTATTTT

D: NA
J: TRBJ1-6
size: NA
V: TRBV5-4
CDR3: CASSSEDASSYNSPLHF
DNA: TGTGCCAGCAGCTCAGAGGACGCGAGCTCCTATAATTCACCCCTCCACTTT

D: TRBD2
J: TRBJ2-1
size: NA
V: TRBV7-2
CDR3: CASSLAGVPYNEQFF
DNA: TGTGCCAGCAGCCTAGCGGGAGTCCCCTACAATGAGCAGTTCTTC

D: NA
J: TRBJ2-7
size: NA
V: TRBV11-2
CDR3: CASSFRTGAYEQYF
DNA: TGTGCCAGCAGCTTCCGTACGGGGGCCTACGAGCAGTACTTC

D: NA
J: TRBJ1-3
size: NA
V: TRBV5-5
CDR3: CASSFSGIAGNTIYF
DNA: TGTGCCAGCAGCTTTTCGGGGATTGCCGGAAACACCATATATTTT

D: NA
J: TRBJ1-5
size: NA
V: TRBV6-1
CDR3: CASGNIQPQHF
DNA: TGTGCCAGCGGAAACATCCAGCCCCAGCATTTT

D: TRBD1
J: TRBJ2-2
size: NA
V: TRBV23-1
CDR3: CASSQFMTGWELFF
DNA: TGCGCCAGCAGTCAATTTATGACAGGGTGGGAGCTGTTTTTT

D: TRBD1
J: TRBJ2-7
size: NA
V: TRBV15
CDR3: CATSRERQGLPYEQYF
DNA: TGTGCCACCAGCAGGGAAAGACAGGGGCTTCCCTACGAGCAGTACTTC

D: TRBD1
J: TRBJ2-5
size: NA
V: TRBV7-8
CDR3: CASSFDRGRKTQYF
DNA: TGTGCCAGCAGCTTCGACAGGGGCCGGAAGACCCAGTACTTC

D: NA
J: TRBJ1-2
size: NA
V: TRBV2
CDR3: CASSESWGRRLYYGYTF
DNA: TGTGCCAGCAGTGAATCTTGGGGCAGGCGGCTGTACTATGGCTACACCTTC

D: NA
J: TRBJ1-5
size: NA
V: TRBV19
CDR3: CASSQGQYNQPQHF
DNA: TGTGCCAGTAGTCAAGGACAGTACAATCAGCCCCAGCATTTT

D: TRBD1
J: TRBJ1-4
size: NA
V: TRBV5-4
CDR3: CASSLTGVGEKLFF
DNA: TGTGCCAGCAGCTTGACAGGGGTTGGGGAAAAACTGTTTTTT

D: NA
J: TRBJ1-1
size: few
V: TRBV10-3
CDR3: CAISDDRMNTEAFF
DNA: TGTGCCATCAGTGACGACAGAATGAACACTGAAGCTTTCTTT

D: NA
J: TRBJ2-7
size: NA
V: TRBV11-2
CDR3: CASSLRREDYYEQYF
DNA: TGTGCCAGCAGCTTAAGGCGTGAAGATTACTACGAGCAGTACTTC

D: NA
J: TRBJ1-5
size: few
V: TRBV9
CDR3: CASSVGGYSNQPQHF
DNA: TGTGCCAGCAGCGTAGGGGGATATAGCAATCAGCCCCAGCATTTT

D: NA
J: TRBJ2-5
size: NA
V: TRBV7-9
CDR3: CASSLSWGRGETQYF
DNA: TGTGCCAGCAGCTTATCTTGGGGGCGCGGAGAGACCCAGTACTTC

D: NA
J: TRBJ2-7
size: once
V: TRBV10-3
CDR3: CAADGGAEQYF
DNA: TGTGCCGCCGACGGGGGTGCCGAGCAGTACTTC